Shown below are 2 T cell receptor beta chains from a single sample sequenced in a study of blood T cell repertoires in COVID-19. Using immunoSEQ multiplex PCR, the repertoire was profiled, and TCRdb retains in-frame clones only, with some absent. The data contain 200,000 to 250,000 clones, around nine tenths of them singletons. Sequenced sample: PBMCs or T cells enriched from blood (not recorded which). The source of these receptors is a woman in her twenties or thirties who had recovered from COVID-19.

This clone occurred a few times. The same CDR3 arises from other DNA sequences in this sample as well. This chain joins TRBV29-1 and TRBJ2-2; 9 positions agree with TRBD1. V was pared by 6 bases and J by 5 bases, with 4 bases of the junction left unmatched. This CDR3 has 13 amino acids. Germline assignment: CDR1 SQVTM and CDR2 ANQGSEA. The CDR3 nucleotides read TGCAGCGTAGTACAGGGGGCGACCGGGGAGCTGTTTTTT. Translating it yields CSVVQGATGELFF.

The chain recombines TRBV29-1 with TRBJ2-1, with D hard to call. V lost 3 bases and J 4 bases, leaving 10 bases between the germline ends. Per the germline V gene, CDR1 is SQVTM and CDR2 is ANQGSEA. This CDR3 spans 13 amino acids. For the CDR3, the DNA is TGCAGCGTTGACAAAAGCGTGTACAATGAGCAGTTCTTC. Translation: CSVDKSVYNEQFF.